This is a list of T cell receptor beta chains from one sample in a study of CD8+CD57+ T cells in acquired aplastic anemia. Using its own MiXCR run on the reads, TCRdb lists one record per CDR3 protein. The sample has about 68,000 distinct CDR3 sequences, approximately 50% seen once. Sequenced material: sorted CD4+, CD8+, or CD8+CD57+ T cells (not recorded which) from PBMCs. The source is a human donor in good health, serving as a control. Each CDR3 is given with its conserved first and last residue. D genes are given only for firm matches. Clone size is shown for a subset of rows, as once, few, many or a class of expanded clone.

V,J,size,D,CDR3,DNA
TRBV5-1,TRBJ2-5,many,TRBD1,CASSGTAKETQYF,TGCGCCAGCAGTGGGACAGCTAAAGAGACCCAGTACTTC
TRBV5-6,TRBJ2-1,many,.,CASSLPEAYNEQFF,TGTGCCAGCAGCTTGCCGGAGGCCTACAATGAGCAGTTCTTC
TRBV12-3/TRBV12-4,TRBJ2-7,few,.,CASSSNKEEQYF,TGTGCCAGCAGTAGCAACAAGGAGGAGCAGTACTTC
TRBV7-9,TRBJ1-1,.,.,CASSLSGRNTEAFF,TGTGCCAGCAGCTTATCGGGCAGGAACACTGAAGCTTTCTTT
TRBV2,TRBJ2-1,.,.,CASTSANEQFF,TGTGCCAGCACGTCCGCCAATGAGCAGTTCTTC
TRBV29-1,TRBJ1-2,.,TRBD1,CSVDRDSTKGYTF,TGCAGCGTTGACCGGGACAGTACGAAAGGCTACACCTTC
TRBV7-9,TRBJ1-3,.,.,CASRLPGNTIYF,TGTGCCAGCAGGCTCCCGGGAAACACCATATATTTT
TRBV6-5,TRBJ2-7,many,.,CASSPGTGTSYEQYF,TGTGCCAGCAGCCCTGGGACAGGGACTAGCTACGAGCAGTACTTC
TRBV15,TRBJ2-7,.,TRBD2,CATSRVSGATYEQYF,TGTGCCACCAGCAGAGTTAGCGGGGCAACCTACGAGCAGTACTTC
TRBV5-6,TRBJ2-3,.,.,CASSLGAPGPNRDTQYF,TGTGCCAGCAGCCTAGGGGCTCCGGGACCAAATCGAGATACGCAGTATTTT
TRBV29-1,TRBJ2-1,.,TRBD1,CSVAVRDRASEQFF,TGCAGCGTTGCCGTGCGGGACAGGGCTAGTGAGCAGTTCTTC
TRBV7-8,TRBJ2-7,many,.,CASSLDVLTYEQYF,TGTGCCAGCAGCTTAGACGTATTAACCTACGAGCAGTACTTC
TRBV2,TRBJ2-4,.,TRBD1,CASRRTGGVSDIQYF,TGTGCCAGCAGACGGACAGGGGGCGTCTCGGACATTCAGTACTTC